These 14 T cell receptor beta chains share one sample of origin, sequenced in a study of shared clonotypes between healthy human individuals. Assay used: immunoSEQ multiplex PCR; TCRdb lists only in-frame clones, some missing. This table has about 1.9 million clones, approximately 92% appearing once. Naive CD8 cells, CD45RO-negative and positively selected for CCR7, excluded terminally differentiated effector memory CD45RA+ cells. Sequencing input: naive CD8+ T cells from PBMCs. The receptors were sampled from a man aged 18 to 35 in good health. Some clones in this sample may be carry-over from other donors' samples.

This rearrangement joins TRBV7-9 to TRBJ2-7; 7 bases line up with TRBD2. In germline, CDR1 is SEHNR, CDR2 FQNEAQ (reference sequence). The CDR3 runs 14 residues. V gave up 4 bases and J gave up 2 bases; unmatched junction bases: 5. The CDR3, as DNA: TGTGCCAGCAGCTGGCGGGAGAAGGCCTACGAGCAGTACTTC. Translation gives CASSWREKAYEQYF.

The rearrangement joins TRBV7-3 to TRBJ2-3; 7 nucleotides align to TRBD1. The CDR3 is 15 residues long. With V trimmed by 5 bases and J by 2 bases, 7 bases remained unmatched. CDR1 is SGHTA, CDR2 FQGTGA, per germline. The DNA of the CDR3 is TGTGCCAGCAGCGGAAGGGACAGTCCCACAGATACGCAGTATTTT. Translation gives CASSGRDSPTDTQYF.

The CDR3 loop is CASSLDPGAFSEQYF. The CDR3 region has the DNA TGTGCCAGCAGCTTAGATCCGGGGGCGTTTTCCGAGCAGTACTTC. The rearrangement links TRBV7-9 to TRBJ2-7; tentatively, D is TRBD1 or TRBD2 (6 bases each). V gave up 1 base and J gave up 6 bases, with 16 bases separating them. This CDR3 spans 15 amino acids. CDR1 is SEHNR, CDR2 FQNEAQ, per germline (reference sequence).

This clone was seen a single time. The chain recombines TRBV6-1 with TRBJ1-5; D remains unclear. Trimming took off 3 bases at V and 4 bases at J, with 13 bases between the two ends. Germline CDR1 and CDR2: MNHNS and SASEGT. CDR3 length equals 15 residues. As DNA, the CDR3 is TGTGCCAGCAGTGACCGACAAGACGTAAATCAGCCCCAGCATTTT. Its translation: CASSDRQDVNQPQHF.

The chain is built from TRBV4-3 and TRBJ1-2; 7 bases are a match to TRBD1. Germline V lookup: CDR1 LGHNA, CDR2 YSLEER. The ends lost 6 bases at V and 6 bases at J; junction bases unmatched: 16. The CDR3 runs to 16 residues. CDR3 protein: CASSRLTGWGKDGYTF. The CDR3 coding sequence is TGCGCCAGCAGTCGGTTGACAGGGTGGGGAAAGGATGGCTACACCTTC.

This clone was recorded once. V and J are TRBV9 and TRBJ1-3; 9 nucleotides match TRBD1. The V and J ends lost 2 bases and 4 bases, in that order; junction bases with no gene match: 4. Germline-derived CDR1 and CDR2 are SGDLS and YYNGEE. This CDR3 contains 15 residues. CDR3 in amino acids: CASSVDRGFGNTIYF. Here the CDR3 DNA reads TGTGCCAGCAGCGTCGACAGGGGGTTCGGAAACACCATATATTTT. The complete variable domain, with remaining parts taken from reference TRBV9 and TRBJ1-3, reads DSGVTQTPKHLITATGQRVTLRCSPRSGDLSVYWYQQSLDQGLQFLIQYYNGEERAKGNILERFSAQQFPDLHSELNLSSLELGDSALYFCASSVDRGFGNTIYFGEGSWLTVV.

This clone has only one observation. The identical CDR3 is also encoded by other nucleotide sequences in the sample. The J gene is TRBJ2-7, the V gene TRBV28; D is unresolved. Germline loops: CDR1 MDHEN, CDR2 SYDVKM. The CDR3 runs 14 residues. V was pared by 3 bases and J by 0 bases, with 9 bases between. The CDR3 nucleotides are TGTGCCAGCAGTTTTGCCGGAAGCTCCTACGAGCAGTACTTC. This codes for CASSFAGSSYEQYF. The full variable domain, rest sourced from reference TRBV28 and TRBJ2-7, is DVKVTQSSRYLVKRTGEKVFLECVQDMDHENMFWYRQDPGLGLRLIYFSYDVKMKEKGDIPEGYSVSREKKERFSLILESASTNQTSMYLCASSFAGSSYEQYFGPGTRLTVT.

This clone occurred once. This chain joins TRBV27 and TRBJ2-1; D not certain. The CDR3 runs to 13 residues. V gave up 6 bases and J gave up 8 bases, with 14 bases separating them. Per germline, CDR1 MNHEY and CDR2 SMNVEV (reference sequence). The CDR3 DNA follows: TGTGCCAGCAGCCCTATCAACCCCGATGAGCAGTTCTTC. Translating gives CASSPINPDEQFF.

About this clone: Other DNA sequences within the sample encode an identical CDR3. This chain's CDR3 is CASSPAGSSYEQYF. The CDR3 DNA follows: TGTGCCAGCAGCCCCGCAGGGAGCTCCTACGAGCAGTACTTC. The chain combines TRBV9 with TRBJ2-7; the D gene could be TRBD1 or TRBD2 (5 bases each). This CDR3 is 14 amino acids long. Germline CDR1 SGDLS, CDR2 YYNGEE. The ends were cut back, 4 bases at V and 0 bases at J, with 11 bases in the middle. The whole variable domain, remainder taken from reference TRBV9 and TRBJ2-7, is DSGVTQTPKHLITATGQRVTLRCSPRSGDLSVYWYQQSLDQGLQFLIQYYNGEERAKGNILERFSAQQFPDLHSELNLSSLELGDSALYFCASSPAGSSYEQYFGPGTRLTVT.

The rearrangement uses TRBV5-1 and TRBJ2-5; 7 bases fit TRBD1. Germline loops: CDR1 SGHRS, CDR2 YFSETQ. The CDR3 runs 15 residues. The junction had 5 bases not matched to a gene; V was cut back by 1 base and J by 2 bases. The CDR3 sequence: CASSLSGRGQETQYF. The CDR3, as DNA: TGCGCCAGCAGCTTGTCGGGCAGGGGGCAAGAGACCCAGTACTTC. Supplemented by reference TRBV5-1 and TRBJ2-5, the full variable domain reads KAGVTQTPRYLIKTRGQQVTLSCSPISGHRSVSWYQQTPGQGLQFLFEYFSETQRNKGNFPGRFSGRQFSNSRSEMNVSTLELGDSALYLCASSLSGRGQETQYFGPGTRLLVL.

With respect to this clone: This same CDR3 is encoded by further DNA sequences in the sample. The chain uses TRBV10-1 and TRBJ2-2; no clear D. This CDR3 contains 14 residues. Looked up from germline, CDR1 is WNHNN and CDR2 is SYGVQD (reference sequence). V gave up 2 bases and J gave up 1 base, with 5 bases separating them. The chain's CDR3 is CASSETGNTGELFF. DNA for the CDR3: TGCGCCAGCAGTGAGACGGGGAACACCGGGGAGCTGTTTTTT.

The J gene is TRBJ1-5, the V gene TRBV5-1; 9 bases match TRBD1. This CDR3 has 15 amino acids. V lost 4 bases, J lost 3 bases, and 5 bases stayed unmatched. Germline V gene data show CDR1 as SGHRS and CDR2 as YFSETQ. The CDR3 bases are TGCGCCAGCAGCCGGGGACAGGGACTCAATCAGCCCCAGCATTTT. It yields the protein CASSRGQGLNQPQHF. Looking up the rest from reference TRBV5-1 and TRBJ1-5 gives the full variable domain: KAGVTQTPRYLIKTRGQQVTLSCSPISGHRSVSWYQQTPGQGLQFLFEYFSETQRNKGNFPGRFSGRQFSNSRSEMNVSTLELGDSALYLCASSRGQGLNQPQHFGDGTRLSIL.

The chain links TRBV19 to TRBJ2-7; tentatively, D is TRBD1 (5 bases). V was clipped by 4 bases and J by 5 bases, with 12 bases between them. The CDR3 loop spans 13 amino acids. Germline lookup yields CDR1 LNHDA and CDR2 SQIVND (reference sequence). The DNA for the CDR3 is TGTGCCAGTAGTAGGGGTTACAGGAACGAGCAGTACTTC. Residues: CASSRGYRNEQYF.

This clone was recorded only once. The chain is built from TRBV5-4 and TRBJ2-3; 7 bases line up with TRBD1. The CDR3 spans 14 residues. The V and J ends lost 4 bases and 5 bases, in that order; junction bases with no gene match: 7. Germline values: CDR1 SGHNT, CDR2 YYREEE (reference sequence). CDR3 protein: CASSPGGYVDTQYF. In DNA, the CDR3 is TGTGCCAGCAGCCCAGGGGGTTATGTAGATACGCAGTATTTT.